The 29 T cell receptor beta chains reported below all come from one sample, sequenced in a study of cytomegalovirus exposure and HLA in healthy donors (TCRdb year 2017). The library was built by means of the immunoSEQ multiplex PCR assay. TCRdb's version of the immuneACCESS table is confined to in-frame rearrangements and falls short of the full clone set. An unresolved V gene accounts for under half of the shortfall where checked; the remainder is of unknown origin. The sample table lists 220,000 or so clones, around 87% of them with a count of one. The ten largest make up about 2% of the sample. The material sequenced was PBMCs. The origin of the receptors is a woman between 18 and 29 years old in good health and CMV-seropositive.

The chain has TRBV4-1 and TRBJ2-7; D might be TRBD2 (6 bases). CDR3 length: 19 residues. Per the germline V gene, CDR1 is MGHRA and CDR2 is YSYEKL. Trimming stripped 1 base from V and 3 bases from J, with 25 bases between. The DNA of the CDR3 is TGCGCCAGCAGCCAAGGGCGGGACCCGAAACTGGGGGGTTACTACGAGCAGTACTTC. Amino acids: CASSQGRDPKLGGYYEQYF.

This clone was picked up a small number of times. This chain links TRBV27 with TRBJ1-2, with 10 bases matching TRBD1. Germline V lookup: CDR1 MNHEY, CDR2 SMNVEV (reference sequence). With 5 bases clipped from V and 10 bases from J, the junction kept 7 bases outside the gene matches. CDR3 size: 13 residues. CDR3 loop: CASSPGTGDNYTF. The CDR3 bases are TGTGCCAGCAGTCCCGGGACAGGGGACAACTACACCTTC.

The genes are TRBV6-5 and TRBJ2-7; 10 bases match TRBD1. The CDR3 runs 14 residues. The germline CDR1 and CDR2 sequences are MNHEY and SVGAGI. V lost 7 bases and J lost 3; bases outside the gene matches: 6. CDR3 amino acids: CASKRGTGVYEQYF. The CDR3 DNA follows: TGTGCCAGCAAAAGAGGGACAGGGGTCTACGAGCAGTACTTC.

The chain is built from TRBV28 and TRBJ1-5; 8 bases are shared with TRBD1. From germline, CDR1 is MDHEN and CDR2 SYDVKM. Trimming removed 6 bases from V and 4 bases from J; junction bases left unmatched: 5. The CDR3 consists of 14 residues. CDR3 residues: CASSQQGANQPQHF. DNA of the CDR3: TGTGCCAGCAGCCAGCAGGGGGCGAATCAGCCCCAGCATTTT.

This clone has a single count. CDR3 region: CASSSQFGTSGANEQFF. CDR3 bases: TGTGCCAGCAGCTCACAATTCGGGACTAGCGGGGCCAATGAGCAGTTCTTC. The chain employs TRBV7-3 and TRBJ2-1, with 13 bases fitting TRBD2. This CDR3 is 17 amino acids long. Germline CDR1 SGHTA, CDR2 FQGTGA. V lost 4 bases and J lost 6; bases outside the gene matches: 9.

This chain connects TRBV5-5 to TRBJ1-5, with D possibly TRBD1 on 6 matching bases. Trimming left V 4 bases short and J 7 bases short, with 12 bases between. The CDR3 is 13 amino acids. CDR1 and CDR2 from the germline V gene are SGHKS and YYEKEE (reference sequence). CDR3 amino acids: CASSSNRDQPQHF. Written as DNA, the CDR3 is TGTGCCAGCAGCAGCAACAGGGACCAGCCCCAGCATTTT.

The chain combines TRBV6-1 with TRBJ2-5, with D hard to call. With 1 base removed from V and 2 bases from J, the gap between germline ends came to 5 bases. The germline CDR1 and CDR2 sequences are MNHNS and SASEGT. The CDR3 runs 13 residues. DNA of the CDR3: TGTGCCAGCAGTGAAGTCCTTCAAGAGACCCAGTACTTC. Its protein product is CASSEVLQETQYF.

The chain combines TRBV5-1 with TRBJ2-2; D is perhaps TRBD2 (6 bases). V was cut by 3 bases and J by 4 bases, with 7 bases left in between. Germline CDR1 SGHRS, CDR2 YFSETQ. The CDR3 is 13 amino acids. Written as DNA, the CDR3 is TGCGCCAGCAGCTGGGGAGGCACCGGGGAGCTGTTTTTT. Amino acids: CASSWGGTGELFF.

The chain carries TRBV6-5 and TRBJ1-1, with D maybe TRBD1 (5 bases). CDR1 and CDR2 (germline): MNHEY, SVGAGI. V lost 0 bases and J lost 4, with 12 bases in between. The CDR3 is 15 amino acids. CDR3 in DNA: TGTGCCAGCAGTTACTCGAGACAGCTCCGCACTGAAGCTTTCTTT. Protein: CASSYSRQLRTEAFF.

This clone was recorded many times. This specimen includes other DNA sequences encoding the same CDR3. This chain connects TRBV5-1 to TRBJ1-1; TRBD1 is a possible D gene (6 bases). Looked up from germline, CDR1 is SGHRS and CDR2 is YFSETQ. The CDR3 has 13 amino acids. Trimming shortened V by 2 bases and J by 3 bases, and 8 bases separated the two germline ends. The CDR3 sequence is CASSFNRDTEAFF. CDR3 bases: TGCGCCAGCAGCTTCAACAGGGACACTGAAGCTTTCTTT.

The chain recombines TRBV29-1 with TRBJ2-1; tentative D call: TRBD1 (6 bases). CDR1 SQVTM and CDR2 ANQGSEA come from the germline V gene. V was shortened by 4 bases and J by 8 bases, with 9 bases between the two germline ends. The CDR3 consists of 11 residues. CDR3 in amino acids: CSVATGHEQFF. DNA of the CDR3: TGCAGCGTTGCTACAGGGCATGAGCAGTTCTTC.

V is TRBV7-9 and J is TRBJ1-5; 8 bases are shared with TRBD1. CDR3 length: 14 residues. CDR1 and CDR2 from the germline V gene are SEHNR and FQNEAQ (reference sequence). J gave up 10 bases and V 1 base, and 6 bases lay outside the gene matches. CDR3 amino acids: CASSLEETGVPQHF. In DNA, the CDR3 is TGTGCCAGCAGCTTAGAGGAGACAGGGGTACCCCAGCATTTT.

The rearrangement joins TRBV19 to TRBJ1-3; TRBD1 matches 9 bases. Germline-derived CDR1 and CDR2 are LNHDA and SQIVND (reference sequence). V lost 5 bases, J lost 0 bases, and 5 bases stayed unmatched. This CDR3 has 16 residues. Here the CDR3 DNA reads TGTGCCAGTAGTTGGGACAGGGCGAACTCTGGAAACACCATATATTTT. Translated, it gives CASSWDRANSGNTIYF.

This rearrangement joins TRBV4-1 to TRBJ1-5, with TRBD1 as a possible D gene (5 bases). CDR1 is MGHRA, CDR2 YSYEKL, per germline. V lost 4 bases and J 5 bases, leaving 18 bases between the germline ends. The CDR3 has 16 amino acids. CDR3 sequence reads: CASSRNSGGSDQPQHF. CDR3 nucleotide sequence: TGCGCCAGCAGCCGCAATAGCGGGGGGAGTGATCAGCCCCAGCATTTT.

Written as DNA, the CDR3 is TGTGCCAGTAAGTTCCGGGGGAGCTCCTACGAGCAGTACTTC. Its translation: CASKFRGSSYEQYF. This chain connects TRBV19 to TRBJ2-7; TRBD2 is a possible D gene (6 bases). Trimming cost V 7 bases and J 0 bases, with 13 bases left between them. Germline CDR1 reads LNHDA; CDR2 reads SQIVND (reference sequence). The CDR3 is made up of 14 amino acids.

V gene TRBV27 combines with J gene TRBJ1-4; the D gene is possibly TRBD1 (6 bases). The germline CDR1 and CDR2 sequences are MNHEY and SMNVEV (reference sequence). The CDR3 contains 12 residues. V lost 4 bases, J lost 8 bases, and 8 bases lay in between. The CDR3 reads CASSSGAEKLFF. The CDR3 nucleotides read TGTGCCAGCAGTTCAGGGGCCGAAAAACTGTTTTTT.

V gene TRBV14 combines with J gene TRBJ1-2, with D perhaps TRBD1 (6 bases). Trimming shortened V by 4 bases and J by 10 bases, and 13 bases separated the two germline ends. Looked up from germline, CDR1 is SGHDN and CDR2 is FVKESK. The CDR3 length is 12 residues. The CDR3 reads CASSLQGGHYTF. The CDR3 DNA sequence: TGTGCCAGCAGCCTACAGGGAGGGCACTACACCTTC.

The rearrangement links TRBV13 to TRBJ2-1; a possible D gene is TRBD2 (6 bases). The V end lost 5 bases, the J end lost 7 bases, and 18 bases lay between the germline ends. Germline CDR1 reads PRHDT; CDR2 reads FYEKMQ (reference sequence). The CDR3 has 15 residues. The CDR3: CASSPQGLPGNEQFF. The DNA for the CDR3 is TGTGCCAGCAGCCCCCAGGGACTCCCTGGGAATGAGCAGTTCTTC.

The genes are TRBV29-1 and TRBJ2-1, with D unresolved. Looked up from germline, CDR1 is SQVTM and CDR2 is ANQGSEA. This CDR3 contains 15 residues. V dropped 4 bases and J dropped 13 bases, with 26 bases sitting between them. Here the CDR3 reads CSVAPLTQPNSKQFF. CDR3 coding DNA: TGCAGCGTTGCCCCACTTACCCAACCGAATTCGAAACAGTTCTTC.

The chain is built from TRBV28 and TRBJ2-3; 7 bases line up with TRBD2. Per germline, CDR1 MDHEN and CDR2 SYDVKM. The CDR3 runs to 15 residues. The J segment lost 2 bases and the V segment lost 2 bases, leaving 4 bases of the junction unmatched. The CDR3 reads CASSLAGEDTDTQYF. The CDR3 nucleotides read TGTGCCAGCAGTTTAGCGGGAGAGGACACAGATACGCAGTATTTT.

The rearrangement uses TRBV5-1 and TRBJ1-5; D uncertain. Trimming stripped 3 bases from V and 3 bases from J, with 13 bases between. Germline assignment: CDR1 SGHRS and CDR2 YFSETQ. CDR3 length equals 15 residues. The CDR3 protein is CASSYLPQDNQPQHF. The CDR3 coding sequence is TGCGCCAGCAGCTACCTCCCGCAGGACAATCAGCCCCAGCATTTT.

The chain is built from TRBV30 and TRBJ2-7; TRBD2 is a possible D gene (6 bases). CDR1 GTSNPN and CDR2 SVGIG come from the germline V gene (reference sequence). The V gene lost 1 base and the J gene lost 9 bases, with 28 bases spanning the gap. The CDR3 is made up of 17 amino acids. The DNA of the CDR3 is TGTGCCTGGAGTGGCGGGACGGGGCTTGGAAAAGGAGGACGGCAGTACTTC. Protein sequence: CAWSGGTGLGKGGRQYF.

V and J are TRBV7-2 and TRBJ2-7; D gene uncertain. Looked up from germline, CDR1 is SGHTA and CDR2 is FQGNSA. The CDR3 sequence is 13 residues long. V lost 4 bases to trimming and J lost 7 bases, with 14 bases between them. The DNA for the CDR3 is TGTGCCAGCAGCTGGGCTGACCGCCGGGAGCAGTACTTC. Translating it yields CASSWADRREQYF. The complete variable domain, with remaining parts taken from reference TRBV7-2 and TRBJ2-7, reads GAGVSQSPSNKVTEKGKDVELRCDPISGHTALYWYRQSLGQGLEFLIYFQGNSAPDKSGLPSDRFSAERTGGSVSTLTIQRTQQEDSAVYLCASSWADRREQYFGPGTRLTVT.

The V and J genes are TRBV7-9 and TRBJ2-7, with TRBD2 matching over 11 bases. J lost 6 bases, V lost 5 bases, and 18 bases had no gene match. CDR3 size: 18 residues. The germline CDR1 and CDR2 sequences are SEHNR and FQNEAQ (reference sequence). The CDR3 DNA reads as TGTGCCAGCAGCCTTACTAGCGGGAGCGCCTTTGGTCGTGGCGAGCAGTACTTC. Its protein is CASSLTSGSAFGRGEQYF.

The gene calls are TRBV27 and TRBJ1-1; TRBD1 matches 7 bases. Germline lookup yields CDR1 MNHEY and CDR2 SMNVEV (reference sequence). The CDR3 is 15 amino acids. J was trimmed by 7 bases and V by 1 base; bases with no gene match: 9. CDR3 sequence: CASSLFGRQGGEAFF. The DNA for the CDR3 is TGTGCCAGCAGTTTATTTGGTCGACAGGGTGGTGAAGCTTTCTTT.

The V and J genes are TRBV30 and TRBJ2-1; D ambiguous. V was pared by 3 bases and J by 3 bases, with 18 bases between. The CDR3 extends over 16 amino acids. Germline CDR1 reads GTSNPN; CDR2 reads SVGIG (reference sequence). The CDR3 loop is CAWSSRVAYVYNEQFF. The CDR3 nucleotides are TGTGCCTGGAGCTCCCGGGTTGCGTACGTCTACAATGAGCAGTTCTTC.

The chain joins TRBV19 to TRBJ1-1; D not certain. V lost 2 bases and J lost 1, with 11 bases in between. This CDR3 has 15 residues. CDR1 and CDR2 (germline): LNHDA, SQIVND (reference sequence). The CDR3: CASSIFGQANTEAFF. CDR3 coding DNA: TGTGCCAGTAGTATATTCGGCCAGGCGAACACTGAAGCTTTCTTT. The full variable domain, its missing parts supplied by reference TRBV19 and TRBJ1-1, is DGGITQSPKYLFRKEGQNVTLSCEQNLNHDAMYWYRQDPGQGLRLIYYSQIVNDFQKGDIAEGYSVSREKKESFPLTVTSAQKNPTAFYLCASSIFGQANTEAFFGQGTRLTVV.

This sequence joins TRBV6-6 and TRBJ2-1, with a tentative D call TRBD2 (5 bases). CDR3 length equals 14 residues. V lost 4 bases and J 9 bases, leaving 16 bases between the germline ends. Germline CDR1 is MNHNY and CDR2 is SVGAGI (reference sequence). CDR3 DNA: TGTGCCAGCAGTTGGACGGCCGCAGAGGGTGAGCAGTTCTTC. This sequence encodes CASSWTAAEGEQFF.

V and J are TRBV5-6 and TRBJ2-1, with 13 bases matching TRBD2. Trimming took 3 bases from V and 6 from J; bases not matched to a gene: 6. The CDR3 spans 16 residues. Germline V CDR1 and CDR2: SGHDT, YYEEEE. For the CDR3, the DNA is TGTGCCAGCAGCTGGGGACTAGCGGGATCCCTCAATGAGCAGTTCTTC. Translation: CASSWGLAGSLNEQFF. The full variable domain, its missing parts supplied by reference TRBV5-6 and TRBJ2-1, is DAGVTQSPTHLIKTRGQQVTLRCSPKSGHDTVSWYQQALGQGPQFIFQYYEEEERQRGNFPDRFSGHQFPNYSSELNVNALLLGDSALYLCASSWGLAGSLNEQFFGPGTRLTVL.